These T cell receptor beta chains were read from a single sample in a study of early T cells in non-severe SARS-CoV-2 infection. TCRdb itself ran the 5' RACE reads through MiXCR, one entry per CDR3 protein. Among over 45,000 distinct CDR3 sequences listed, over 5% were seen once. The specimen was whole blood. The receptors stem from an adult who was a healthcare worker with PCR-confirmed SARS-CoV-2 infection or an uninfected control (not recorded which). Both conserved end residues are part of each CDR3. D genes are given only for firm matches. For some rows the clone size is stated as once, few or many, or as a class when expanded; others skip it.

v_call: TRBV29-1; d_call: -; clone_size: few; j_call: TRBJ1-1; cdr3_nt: TGCAGCGTTGAAGGTCGGGGAACTGAAGCTTTCTTT; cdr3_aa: CSVEGRGTEAFF
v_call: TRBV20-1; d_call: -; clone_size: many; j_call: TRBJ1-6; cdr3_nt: TGCAGTGCTAGTAACGGTGGAGATTCACCCCTCCACTTT; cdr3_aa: CSASNGGDSPLHF
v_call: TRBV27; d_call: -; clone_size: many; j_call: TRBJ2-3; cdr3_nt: TGTGCCAGCACCTTGGACAGAACCACAGATACGCAGTATTTT; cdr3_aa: CASTLDRTTDTQYF
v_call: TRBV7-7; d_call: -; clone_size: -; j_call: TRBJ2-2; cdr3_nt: TGTGCCAGCAGCTTAGCGGAGAACACCGGGGAGCTGTTTTTT; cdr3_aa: CASSLAENTGELFF
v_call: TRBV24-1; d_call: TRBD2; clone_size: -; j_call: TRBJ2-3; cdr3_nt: TGTGCCACCAGTGATTCCCGGACTAGCGGGTTCACAGATACGCAGTATTTT; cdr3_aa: CATSDSRTSGFTDTQYF
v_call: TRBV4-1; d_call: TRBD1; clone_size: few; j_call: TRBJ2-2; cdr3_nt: TGCGCCAGCAGCCAAGTATTAGGAAGACCGGGACAGGGGATACCCGGGGAGCTGTTTTTT; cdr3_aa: CASSQVLGRPGQGIPGELFF
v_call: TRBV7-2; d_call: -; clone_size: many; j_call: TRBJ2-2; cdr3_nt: TGTGCCAGCAGCTTTACACGGAACACCGGGGAGCTGTTTTTT; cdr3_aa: CASSFTRNTGELFF
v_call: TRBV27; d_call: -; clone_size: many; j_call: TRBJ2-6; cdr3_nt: TGTGCCAGCAGTTCCGGACGGCTCTCTGGGGCCAACGTCCTGACTTTC; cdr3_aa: CASSSGRLSGANVLTF
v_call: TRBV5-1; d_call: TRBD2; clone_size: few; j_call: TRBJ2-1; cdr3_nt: TGCGCCAGCAGCTTGGCACTAGCGGGGGATGAGCAGTTCTTC; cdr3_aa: CASSLALAGDEQFF
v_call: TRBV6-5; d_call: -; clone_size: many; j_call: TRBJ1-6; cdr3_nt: TGTGCCAGCAGCTTCGGGACACATATTCAACCCCTCCACTTT; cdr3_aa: CASSFGTHIQPLHF
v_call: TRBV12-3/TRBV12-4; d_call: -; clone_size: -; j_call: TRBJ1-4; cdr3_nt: TGTGCCAGCAGTTCCAGGTTTAATGAAAAACTGTTTTTT; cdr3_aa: CASSSRFNEKLFF
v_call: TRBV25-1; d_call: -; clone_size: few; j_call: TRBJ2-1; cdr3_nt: TGTGCCAGCAGTAAATACAATGAGCAGTTCTTC; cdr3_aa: CASSKYNEQFF
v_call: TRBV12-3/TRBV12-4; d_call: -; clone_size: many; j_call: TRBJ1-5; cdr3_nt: TGTGCCAGCAGTTGGGAGGGAACGATAGGGAATCAGCCCCAGCATTTT; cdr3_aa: CASSWEGTIGNQPQHF
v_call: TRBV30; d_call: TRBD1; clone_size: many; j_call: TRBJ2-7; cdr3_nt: TGTGCCTGGAGTGCACAGACAGGGGAGTCCTACGAGCAGTACTTC; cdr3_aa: CAWSAQTGESYEQYF
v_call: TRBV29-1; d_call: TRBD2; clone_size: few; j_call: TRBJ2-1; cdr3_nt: TGCAGCGGCAACTTAGCGGGAGGTAATGAGCAGTTCTTC; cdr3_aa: CSGNLAGGNEQFF
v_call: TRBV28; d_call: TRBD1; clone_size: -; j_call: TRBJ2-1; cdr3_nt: TGTGCCAGCAGTAACGGACAGGGTAGTACCTACAATGAGCAGTTCTTC; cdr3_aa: CASSNGQGSTYNEQFF
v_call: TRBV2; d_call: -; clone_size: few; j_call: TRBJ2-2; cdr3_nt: TGTGCCAGCAGTGACCGGGACTCCGCCGGGGAGCTGTTTTTT; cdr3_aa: CASSDRDSAGELFF
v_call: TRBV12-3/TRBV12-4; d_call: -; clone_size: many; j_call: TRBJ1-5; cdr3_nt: TGTGCCAGCAGCCCAACAGGGCGAGGCAATCAGCCCCAGCATTTT; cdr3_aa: CASSPTGRGNQPQHF
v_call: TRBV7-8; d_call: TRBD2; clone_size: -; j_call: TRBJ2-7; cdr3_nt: TGTGCCGGCAGCTTAGCGGGCAGCGGGAGGGCCTATCCCTACGAGCAGTACTTC; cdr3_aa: CAGSLAGSGRAYPYEQYF
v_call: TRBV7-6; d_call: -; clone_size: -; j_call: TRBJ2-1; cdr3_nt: TGTGCCAGCACCCGCGGGGGCATCTACAATGAGCAGTTCTTC; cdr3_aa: CASTRGGIYNEQFF
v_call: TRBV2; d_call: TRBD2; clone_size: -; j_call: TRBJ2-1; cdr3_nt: TGTGCCAGCCCCGGGGGAGCGGGGGAGTACAATGAGCAGTTCTTC; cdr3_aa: CASPGGAGEYNEQFF
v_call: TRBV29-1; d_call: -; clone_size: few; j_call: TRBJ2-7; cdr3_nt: TGCAGCGTTACAGGAACCTACGAGCAGTACTTC; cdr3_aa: CSVTGTYEQYF
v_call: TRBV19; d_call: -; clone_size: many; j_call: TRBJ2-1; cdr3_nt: TGTGCCAGTATGTCCCAGGGGGGCTCATCCTACAATGAGCAGTTCTTC; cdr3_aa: CASMSQGGSSYNEQFF
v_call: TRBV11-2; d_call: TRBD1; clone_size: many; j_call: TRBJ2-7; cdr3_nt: TGTGCCAGCAGCTACGCCGGGACAGCCGCCTACGAGCAGTACTTC; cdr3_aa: CASSYAGTAAYEQYF
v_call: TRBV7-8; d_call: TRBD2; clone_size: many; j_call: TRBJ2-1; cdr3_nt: TGTGCCAGCAGCAGGAATAGACTAGCGGCGTACAATGAGCAGTTCTTC; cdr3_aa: CASSRNRLAAYNEQFF
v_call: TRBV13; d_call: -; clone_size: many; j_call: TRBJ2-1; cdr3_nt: TGTGCCAGCAGCTTGAGGGCCTCCTACAATGAGCAGTTCTTC; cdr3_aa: CASSLRASYNEQFF
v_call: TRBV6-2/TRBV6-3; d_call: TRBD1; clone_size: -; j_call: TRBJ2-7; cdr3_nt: TGTGCCAGCAGTTACCAGGGGGTATACGAGCAGTACTTC; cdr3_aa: CASSYQGVYEQYF
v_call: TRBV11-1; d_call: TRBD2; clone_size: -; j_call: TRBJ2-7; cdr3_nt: TGTGCCAGCGGTCATCCCGAGTCGACTAGCGTCTACGAGCAGTACTTC; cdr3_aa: CASGHPESTSVYEQYF
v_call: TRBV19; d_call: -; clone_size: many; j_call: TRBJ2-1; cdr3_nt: TGTGCCAGTAGTATTACAGGGAAAAAGGGCTACAATGAGCAGTTCTTC; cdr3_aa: CASSITGKKGYNEQFF
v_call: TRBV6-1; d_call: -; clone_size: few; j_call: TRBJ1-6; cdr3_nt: TGTGCCAGCAGGCCCGGAGTTGAGAATTCACCCCTCCACTTT; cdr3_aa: CASRPGVENSPLHF
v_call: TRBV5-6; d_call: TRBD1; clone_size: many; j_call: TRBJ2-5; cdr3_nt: TGTGCCAGCAGCTACGGGACAGGGATGGAGACCCAGTACTTC; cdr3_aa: CASSYGTGMETQYF
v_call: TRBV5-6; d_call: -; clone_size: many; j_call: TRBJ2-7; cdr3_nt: TGTGCCAGCAGCTTGGGACGTTACTACGAGCAGTACTTC; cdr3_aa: CASSLGRYYEQYF
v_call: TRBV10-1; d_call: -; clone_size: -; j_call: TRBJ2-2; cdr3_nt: TGCGCCAGCAGGAACGGGACGGGGAACACCGGGGAGCTGTTTTTT; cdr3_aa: CASRNGTGNTGELFF
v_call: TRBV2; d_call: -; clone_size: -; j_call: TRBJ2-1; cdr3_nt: TGTGCCAGCAGTGACCCGGGACAGGTGGCTAGCGGGCACTCCTACAATGAGCAGTTCTTC; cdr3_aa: CASSDPGQVASGHSYNEQFF
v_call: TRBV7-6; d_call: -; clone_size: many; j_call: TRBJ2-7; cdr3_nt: TGTGCCAGCAGCTCCGGGACCCAGGGAGGATACGAGCAGTACTTC; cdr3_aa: CASSSGTQGGYEQYF
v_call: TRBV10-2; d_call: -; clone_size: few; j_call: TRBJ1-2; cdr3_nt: TGCGCCAGCAGCCGGGACGGGGTAGACTATGGCTACACCTTC; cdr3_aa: CASSRDGVDYGYTF
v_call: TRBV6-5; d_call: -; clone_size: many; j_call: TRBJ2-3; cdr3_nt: TGTGCCAGCGGTTCCGGCGGGCACTACACAGATACGCAGTATTTT; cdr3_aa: CASGSGGHYTDTQYF
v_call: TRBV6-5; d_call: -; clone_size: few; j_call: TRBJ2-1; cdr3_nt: TGTGCCAGCAGTTACGTAGGGATGCTAACAAACGATGAGCAGTTCTTC; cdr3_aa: CASSYVGMLTNDEQFF
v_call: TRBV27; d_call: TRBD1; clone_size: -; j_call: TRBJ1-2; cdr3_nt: TGTGCCAGCAGTTTAGGGACAGGGCTTCCCCCCGGCTATGGCTACACCTTC; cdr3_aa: CASSLGTGLPPGYGYTF
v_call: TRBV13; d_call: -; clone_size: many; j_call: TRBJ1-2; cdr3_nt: TGTGCCAGCAGCTTAGGCGGTAGCGCCTACTATGGCTACACCTTC; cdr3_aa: CASSLGGSAYYGYTF
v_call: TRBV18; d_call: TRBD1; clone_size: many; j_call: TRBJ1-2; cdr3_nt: TGTGCCAGCTCACCTCAGGGACAGACTAGGAACCATGGCTACACCTTC; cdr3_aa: CASSPQGQTRNHGYTF
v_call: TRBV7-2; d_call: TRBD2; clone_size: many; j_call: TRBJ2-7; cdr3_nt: TGTGCCAGCAGCTCTAAACCCGCGGGACTAGTCAAGGGGGGACTCGAGCAGTACTTC; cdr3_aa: CASSSKPAGLVKGGLEQYF
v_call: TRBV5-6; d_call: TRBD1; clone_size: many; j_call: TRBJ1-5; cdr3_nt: TGTGCCAGCAGCCAACAGGGGGCACTGCCCCAGCATTTT; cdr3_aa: CASSQQGALPQHF
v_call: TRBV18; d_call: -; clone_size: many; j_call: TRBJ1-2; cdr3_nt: TGTGCCAGCTCACCACCAGGTGGAGGGGCTGGCTACACCTTC; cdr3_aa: CASSPPGGGAGYTF
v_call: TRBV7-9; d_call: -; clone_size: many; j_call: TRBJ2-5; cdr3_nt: TGTGCCAGCACCATCCTACCCCGTGAGACCCAGTACTTC; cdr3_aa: CASTILPRETQYF
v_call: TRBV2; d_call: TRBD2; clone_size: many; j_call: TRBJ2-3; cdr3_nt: TGTGCCAGCAGTTTTTTTAGCGGGGGAGATACGCAGTATTTT; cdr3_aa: CASSFFSGGDTQYF
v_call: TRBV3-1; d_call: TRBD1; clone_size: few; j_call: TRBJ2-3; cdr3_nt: TGTGCCAGCAGCCAAGATGGGTCAGGGGGCCGGGATACGCAGTATTTT; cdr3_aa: CASSQDGSGGRDTQYF
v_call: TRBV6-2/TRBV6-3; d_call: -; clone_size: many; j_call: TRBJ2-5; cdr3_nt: TGTGCCAGCAGTCCCCCCAGTGGTACCCAGTACTTC; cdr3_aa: CASSPPSGTQYF